Listed here are 2 T cell receptor beta chains from one sample, sequenced in a study of blood T cell repertoires in COVID-19. The protocol was immunoSEQ multiplex PCR, while the TCRdb copy is restricted to in-frame clones and leaves out a portion. Among about half a million clones listed, 89% were seen once. Source material: peripheral blood. The receptors were gathered from a man in his late teens or twenties with COVID-19, enrolled during active disease.

The chain uses TRBV2 and TRBJ2-7; 7 bases are shared with TRBD1. Germline values: CDR1 SNHLY, CDR2 FYNNEI. V lost 9 bases and J lost 4; bases outside the gene matches: 12. The CDR3 has 14 residues. This CDR3 is CARDKRQGEYEQYF. The CDR3 bases are TGTGCCAGGGATAAACGACAGGGAGAGTACGAGCAGTACTTC.

This clone has a single count. The V and J genes are TRBV21-1 and TRBJ1-5; the D call in the table, TRBD1, was not verified against the DNA. TRBV21-1 corresponds to a pseudogene. The CDR3 has 19 amino acids. The CDR3 nucleotides read TGTGCCAGCGGTTTCTTGTCCCGGGACAGGGGTTTGAGCAATCAGCCCCAGCATTTT. This translates into CASGFLSRDRGLSNQPQHF.